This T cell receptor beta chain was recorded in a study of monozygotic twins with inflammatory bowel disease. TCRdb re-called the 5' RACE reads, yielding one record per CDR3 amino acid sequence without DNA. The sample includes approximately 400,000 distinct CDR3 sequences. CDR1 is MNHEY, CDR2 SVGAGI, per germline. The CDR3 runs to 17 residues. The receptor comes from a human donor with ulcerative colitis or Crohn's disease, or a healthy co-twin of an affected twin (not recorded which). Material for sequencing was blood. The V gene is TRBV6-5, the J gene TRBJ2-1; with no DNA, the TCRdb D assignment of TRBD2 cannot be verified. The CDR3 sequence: CASSYFSPAGAYNEQFF.